This TCR beta chain derives from a study of blood T cell repertoires in COVID-19. Study-wide context: Samples taken during acute and convalescent COVID-19 were collected in the United States, Italy and Spain.

The authors' processing: From reference gene primer amplification, estimates of nucleated cell counts were derived. Using immunoSEQ multiplex PCR, the repertoire was profiled, and TCRdb retains in-frame clones only, with some absent. The V and J calls and clone size are taken from that table; D and trimming were inferred from the DNA. The profile shows tens of thousands of clones, more than 85% of them singletons. V gave up 0 bases and J gave up 8 bases, with 13 bases separating them. The CDR3 has 15 amino acids. CDR1 and CDR2 (germline): LGHNA, YSLEER. The clonotype comes from a man between 45 and 60 years old with active COVID-19. The sample consisted of peripheral blood. The rearrangement links TRBV4-3 to TRBJ1-4; TRBD1 is a possible D gene (5 bases). The CDR3 nucleotides read TGCGCCAGCAGCCAAGAGTCGGGGGTGGCAGAAAAACTGTTTTTT. This codes for CASSQESGVAEKLFF.